This note documents a single T cell receptor (beta chain) sequence. No antigen is known for it. Per-base quality was not reported, and no clone a single base away is much larger than it. The sample is drawn from a study of blood T cell repertoires in COVID-19 (TCRdb year 2020). With respect to the entire study: Collaborator samples came from the United States, Italy and Spain and covered acute and convalescent phases of COVID-19. The material from the prospective study consisted of cDNA or gDNA derived from T cells, B-cell-depleted T cells, or PBMCs. Deeply sampled blood TCRbeta repertoires from subjects exposed to, actively infected with, or recovered from COVID-19 were included in the dataset. A freely available public database, intended as a resource for researchers studying the immune response to SARS-CoV-2, is where the repertoires were released. Samples were obtained from the ongoing ImmuneRACE study (first 160 participants) and from roughly 1,300 subjects provided by 6 global collaborators. Sample metadata almost always included a de-identified subject ID, COVID-19 status, age in years and sex. Where available, HLA class I and class II types were taken from metadata supplied by the sample provider and were not determined by assay-based typing. The paper as a whole reports these results and caveats: The amount of clinical and demographic metadata varied by source and participant and was provided uncurated.

A second Seattle source provided samples from volunteer blood donors who had recovered from COVID-19. Whole blood was collected in K2EDTA tubes by collaborating institutions according to the institutions' own protocols. For TCRbeta analysis, collaborator samples were shipped as frozen whole blood, as isolated PBMCs, or as DNA extracted from either sample type. From its cysteine to its phenylalanine, the CDR3 spans 15 amino acids. Left in the record is the CDR3 DNA by itself, 45 bases read in frame from the first base. The germline V gene yields SGHRS for CDR1 and YFSETQ for CDR2. The junction shows trimming of 3 bases on V and 2 bases on J, plus 12 bases between the germline ends. TCRbeta CDR3 regions were amplified from genomic DNA using the immunoSEQ Assay, a bias-controlled multiplex PCR. As for how the authors treated the data: The number of nucleated cells in each sample was estimated from the amplification of reference gene primers within the assay. To quantify the absolute abundance of each unique TCRbeta CDR3 rearrangement, sequence reads were collapsed and filtered. For each sample, productive Simpson clonality was calculated as the square root of Simpson's diversity index over productive rearrangements. TCRdb obtained this table from immuneACCESS and retained in-frame rearrangements with V and J assigned. These tables miss some clones; where compared with another copy, unresolved V genes account for less than half of the shortfall, and the remainder is unexplained. V and J calls and clone size come straight from that table; D and trimming were deduced from the DNA. The sample table records 130,000 or so clones; around 85% of these occur just once. Of the sample, about 17% is held by the ten largest clones.

The V gene is TRBV5-1 and the J gene is TRBJ1-3, with the D gene uncertain. The source is a woman aged 45-59 years who had recovered from COVID-19. The sequenced sample was peripheral blood. The CDR3 region has the sequence CASSSAPGAGNTIYF. The DNA sequence reads TGCGCCAGCAGCTCAGCTCCGGGAGCTGGAAACACCATATATTTT.